Below are 7 T cell receptor beta chains sequenced from a single sample in a study of shared clonotypes between healthy human individuals. Sequenced by immunoSEQ multiplex PCR; TCRdb stores in-frame clones only, minus some. The table shows 2 million to 3 million clones, with over 85% occurring only once. The sequencing sample was made of naive CD4+ T cells from PBMCs. The subset: CD45RA+ positively selected. All receptors come from a man between 18 and 29 years old in good health. Some clones in this sample may be carry-over from other donors' samples.

This chain connects TRBV18 to TRBJ1-5, with TRBD1 identical over 7 bases. Trimming removed 3 bases from V and 3 bases from J; junction bases left unmatched: 5. CDR1 is KGHSH and CDR2 is LQKENI in the germline V gene. CDR3 length: 15 amino acids. The CDR3 nucleotides read TGTGCCAGCTCACCCACGACAGGGATCAATCAGCCCCAGCATTTT. It encodes CASSPTTGINQPQHF.

V is TRBV28 and J is TRBJ1-3; D possibly corresponds to TRBD1 (5 bases). This CDR3 comprises 13 residues. V shed 5 bases and J shed 7 bases, with 12 bases lying between them. Germline V CDR1 and CDR2: MDHEN, SYDVKM. The CDR3 region is CASSLPGVNTIYF. The CDR3 nucleotides read TGTGCCAGCAGTCTTCCGGGGGTGAACACCATATATTTT.

The rearrangement uses TRBV9 and TRBJ2-1; 8 bases are shared with TRBD2. Germline V CDR1 and CDR2: SGDLS, YYNGEE. The CDR3 is 15 amino acids. V was clipped by 0 bases and J by 7 bases; unmatched bases: 6. Here the CDR3 reads CASSVAIGLANEQFF. The CDR3 region has the DNA TGTGCCAGCAGCGTAGCTATAGGACTAGCAAATGAGCAGTTCTTC.

The chain employs TRBV19 and TRBJ1-2; tentatively, D is TRBD1 (5 bases). Germline loops: CDR1 LNHDA, CDR2 SQIVND (reference sequence). The CDR3 is made up of 14 amino acids. The germline V and J ends were trimmed by 4 bases and 7 bases, with 16 bases remaining between them. The CDR3 DNA follows: TGTGCCAGTAGTAGCAGGGTAAGGGCTCGTGGCTACACCTTC. Translated: CASSSRVRARGYTF.

The rearrangement links TRBV5-1 to TRBJ2-3, with D tentatively TRBD2 (6 bases). CDR1 is SGHRS and CDR2 is YFSETQ in the germline V gene. This CDR3 is 14 amino acids long. V lost 6 bases to trimming and J lost 4 bases, with 15 bases between them. The CDR3 DNA follows: TGCGCCAGCACCGTCGCTGCGGGACCAGATACGCAGTATTTT. It is translated as CASTVAAGPDTQYF.

Here the CDR3 reads CASSPHTHSGGSSYEQYF. The CDR3 bases are TGTGCCAGCAGTCCACATACCCATAGCGGGGGGAGCTCCTACGAGCAGTACTTC. The chain employs TRBV9 and TRBJ2-7; 10 bases are a match to TRBD2. From germline, CDR1 is SGDLS and CDR2 YYNGEE. This CDR3 comprises 18 residues. The V segment lost 5 bases and the J segment 0 bases; nucleotides outside the gene matches: 14.

J is TRBJ2-5 and V is TRBV19; D gene uncertain. This CDR3 region has 14 residues. Germline V gene lookup returns CDR1 LNHDA and CDR2 SQIVND (reference sequence). Between the trimmed V and J ends, which lost 1 base and 4 bases, there was a span of 10 bases. CDR3 nucleotides: TGTGCCAGTAGTATAGCGTGGCTAGGAGAGACCCAGTACTTC. The encoded protein is CASSIAWLGETQYF.